This is a list of T cell receptor beta chains from one sample in a study of blood T cell repertoires in COVID-19. The repertoire was sequenced with immunoSEQ multiplex PCR; TCRdb's copy has only in-frame clones and lacks some. The repertoire consists of roughly 200,000 clones, with approximately 85% occurring once and the leading ten covering under 3.5%. Sequenced input: peripheral blood. All receptors derive from a man between 60 and 75 years old with acute or convalescent COVID-19. Each CDR3 is given with its conserved first and last residue. The D gene is left open where the match is weak. Only some rows state a clone size, as once, few, many or a class for expanded clones.

>TRBV7-8|14|.|TRBJ1-6|.
TGTGCCAGCAGCTTAGCGACAGATAATTCACCCCTCCACTTT
CASSLATDNSPLHF
>TRBV6-6|13|.|TRBJ2-1|.
TGTGCCAGCAAGAAGGGGAACGGGAATGAGCAGTTCTTC
CASKKGNGNEQFF
>TRBV10-3|15|.|TRBJ1-1|TRBD1
TGTGCCATCAGCGCTCCGGGACAGACGAACACTGAAGCTTTCTTT
CAISAPGQTNTEAFF
>TRBV12-2|16|once|TRBJ2-1|.
TGTGCAAGTCGCTTCGGGACTAGCGGCAAGCGGGATGAGCAGTTCTTC
CASRFGTSGKRDEQFF
>TRBV12-3/TRBV12-4|13|.|TRBJ1-5|.
TGTGCCAGCAGTTTGACAGGTGATCAGCCCCAGCATTTT
CASSLTGDQPQHF
>TRBV18|17|.|TRBJ2-1|TRBD2
TGTGCCAGCTCACCACCGACGGGATTAGCGGGAGCCAATGAGCAGTTCTTC
CASSPPTGLAGANEQFF
>TRBV7-9|12|.|TRBJ2-1|TRBD1
TGTGCCAGCAGCAGGAAGGGACAGGAGCAGTTCTTC
CASSRKGQEQFF
>TRBV28|14|.|TRBJ1-2|.
TGTGCCAGCAGTTCGGGGGGGGGCAACTATGGCTACACCTTC
CASSSGGGNYGYTF
>TRBV2|11|.|TRBJ1-2|.
TGTGCCAGCTCCCCGGACTATGGCTACACCTTC
CASSPDYGYTF
>TRBV7-9|14|few|TRBJ2-3|TRBD2
TGTGCCAGCAGATCAGCGGGGACCACAGATACGCAGTATTTT
CASRSAGTTDTQYF
>TRBV9|16|.|TRBJ2-4|TRBD1
TGTGCCAGCAGCGTAACCGACAGGGTCGGAGAAAACATTCAGTACTTC
CASSVTDRVGENIQYF
>TRBV5-1|13|once|TRBJ1-2|.
TGCGCCAGCAGCTTGGCAGCGGACTATGGCTACACCTTC
CASSLAADYGYTF
>TRBV5-1|15|.|TRBJ2-4|TRBD1
TGCGCCAGCAGGGAACAGGGGGCTTCCAAAAACATTCAGTACTTC
CASREQGASKNIQYF
>TRBV24-1|13|once|TRBJ1-2|.
TGTGCCACCAGTGGGCGGGAAGCGTATGGCTACACCTTC
CATSGREAYGYTF
>TRBV7-9|14|.|TRBJ1-4|.
TGTGCCAGCAGTGGAGGGGGGGCAGGTGAAAAACTGTTTTTT
CASSGGGAGEKLFF
>TRBV12-3/TRBV12-4|13|.|TRBJ2-7|TRBD2
TGTGCCAGCAGTTTCGGGGGGAACTACGAGCAGTACTTC
CASSFGGNYEQYF
>TRBV7-2|16|.|TRBJ2-7|TRBD2
TGTGCCAGCAGCTTAGTTGGGACTAGCGGAACCTACGAGCAGTACTTC
CASSLVGTSGTYEQYF
>TRBV5-4|17|few|TRBJ2-7|TRBD2
TGTGCCAGCAGCCCCACGGGGGGAAGCCGTTCTACCTACGAGCAGTACTTC
CASSPTGGSRSTYEQYF
>TRBV19|14|.|TRBJ2-3|TRBD2
TGTGCCACGTCTGTAGCGGGGGGGGCAGATACGCAGTATTTT
CATSVAGGADTQYF
>TRBV28|16|.|TRBJ2-3|.
TGTGCCAGCAGTACACTCGGTGGGGGCCGGACAGATACGCAGTATTTT
CASSTLGGGRTDTQYF